This TCR beta chain was sequenced for a study of T cell responses to AZD1222 COVID-19 vaccine. Study-level background: Investigators merged groups given second doses at roughly 4 or roughly 12 weeks.

Broader study findings: Donor demographics were predominantly white British with a female majority; clonal diversity may be underestimated. Only a handful of AZD1222 recipients, five to seven in all, had baseline seropositivity. CD4 TCRs associated with vaccination spanned spike, dominating at 160-218 and 743-854.

Sequencing was performed with immunoSEQ multiplex PCR; in TCRdb, only in-frame clones are kept and a portion is missing. The table has approximately 200,000 clones, almost 95% seen once. A remark on this clone: Its cognate antigen is unknown.

Per the germline V gene, CDR1 is LNHDA and CDR2 is SQIVND (reference sequence). Trimming cost V 3 bases and J 3 bases, with 8 bases left between them. The CDR3 runs to 13 residues. Sequencing was performed on peripheral blood, taken on day 0 of AZD1222 vaccination. V gene TRBV19 combines with J gene TRBJ2-5; TRBD1 might be the D (6 bases). This receptor was obtained from an adult in good health. In DNA form, the CDR3 reads TGTGCCAGTAGTATTGGACAGAAAGAGACCCAGTACTTC. Encoded protein: CASSIGQKETQYF.